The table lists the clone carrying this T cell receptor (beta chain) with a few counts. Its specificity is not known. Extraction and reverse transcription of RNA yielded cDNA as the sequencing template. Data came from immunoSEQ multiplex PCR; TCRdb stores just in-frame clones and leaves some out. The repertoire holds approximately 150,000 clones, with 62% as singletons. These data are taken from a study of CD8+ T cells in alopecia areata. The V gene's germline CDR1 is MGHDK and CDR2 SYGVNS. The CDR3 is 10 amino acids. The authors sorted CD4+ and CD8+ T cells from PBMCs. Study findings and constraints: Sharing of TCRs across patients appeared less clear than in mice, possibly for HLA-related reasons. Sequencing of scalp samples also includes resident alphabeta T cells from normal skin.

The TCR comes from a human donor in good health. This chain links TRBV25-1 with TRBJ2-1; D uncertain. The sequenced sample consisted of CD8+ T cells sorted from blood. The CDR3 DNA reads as TGTGCGTCCGAGCGTGGTGAGCAGTTCTTC. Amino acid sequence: CASERGEQFF.